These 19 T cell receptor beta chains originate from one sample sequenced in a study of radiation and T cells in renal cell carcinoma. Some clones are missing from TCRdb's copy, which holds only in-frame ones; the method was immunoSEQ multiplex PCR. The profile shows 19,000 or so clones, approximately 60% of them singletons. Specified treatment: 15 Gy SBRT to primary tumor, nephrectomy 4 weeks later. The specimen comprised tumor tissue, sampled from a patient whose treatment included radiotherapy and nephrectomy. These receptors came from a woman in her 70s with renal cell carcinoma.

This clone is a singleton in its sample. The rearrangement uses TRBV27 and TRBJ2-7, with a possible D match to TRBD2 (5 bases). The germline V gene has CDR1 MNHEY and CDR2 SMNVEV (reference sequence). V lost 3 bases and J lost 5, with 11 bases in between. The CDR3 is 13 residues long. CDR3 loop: CASSLGPGNEQYF. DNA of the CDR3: TGTGCCAGCAGTTTGGGCCCCGGGAACGAGCAGTACTTC.

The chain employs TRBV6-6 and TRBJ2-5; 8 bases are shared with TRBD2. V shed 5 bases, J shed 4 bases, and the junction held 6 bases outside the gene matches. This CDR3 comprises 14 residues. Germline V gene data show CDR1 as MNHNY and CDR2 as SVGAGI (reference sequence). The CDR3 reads CASSPGSGRETQYF. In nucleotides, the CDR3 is TGTGCCAGCAGTCCGGGGAGCGGGAGAGAGACCCAGTACTTC.

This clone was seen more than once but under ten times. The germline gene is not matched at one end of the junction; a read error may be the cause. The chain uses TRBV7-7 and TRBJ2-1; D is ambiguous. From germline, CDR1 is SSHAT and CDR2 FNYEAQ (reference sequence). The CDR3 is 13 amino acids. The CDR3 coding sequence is TGTGCTAGCAGCTTAGCACCTTACAATGAGCAGTTCTTC. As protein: CASSLAPYNEQFF.

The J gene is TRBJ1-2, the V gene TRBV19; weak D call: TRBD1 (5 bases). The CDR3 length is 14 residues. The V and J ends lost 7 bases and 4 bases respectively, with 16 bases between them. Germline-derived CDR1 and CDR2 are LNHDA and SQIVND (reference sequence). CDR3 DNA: TGTGCCAGTACCCTCAGGCGGGGCTTCTATGGCTACACCTTC. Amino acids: CASTLRRGFYGYTF.

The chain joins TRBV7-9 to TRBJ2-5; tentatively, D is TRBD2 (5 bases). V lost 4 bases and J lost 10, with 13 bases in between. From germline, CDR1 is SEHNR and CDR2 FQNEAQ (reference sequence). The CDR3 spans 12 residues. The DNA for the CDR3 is TGTGCCAGCAGCTCGACGCTAGGAGGCCAGTACTTC. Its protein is CASSSTLGGQYF.

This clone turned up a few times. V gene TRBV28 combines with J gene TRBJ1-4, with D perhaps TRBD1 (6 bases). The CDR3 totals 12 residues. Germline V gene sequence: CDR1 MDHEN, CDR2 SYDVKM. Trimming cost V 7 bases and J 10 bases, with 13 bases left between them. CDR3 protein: CASTNPRGKLFF. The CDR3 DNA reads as TGTGCCAGCACTAATCCCAGGGGAAAACTGTTTTTT.

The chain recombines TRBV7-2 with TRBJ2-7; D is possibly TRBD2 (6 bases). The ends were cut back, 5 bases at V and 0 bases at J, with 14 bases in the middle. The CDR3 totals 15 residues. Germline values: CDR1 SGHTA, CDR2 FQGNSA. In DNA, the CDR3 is TGTGCCAGCAGCCTCCTATCCGGGAGCTCCTACGAGCAGTACTTC. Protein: CASSLLSGSSYEQYF.

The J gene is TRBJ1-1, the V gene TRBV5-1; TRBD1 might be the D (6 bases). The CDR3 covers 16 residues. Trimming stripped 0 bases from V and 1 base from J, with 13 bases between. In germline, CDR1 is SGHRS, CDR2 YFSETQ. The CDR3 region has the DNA TGCGCCAGCAGCTTGGCCAGGATGGGACAGAACACTGAAGCTTTCTTT. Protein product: CASSLARMGQNTEAFF.

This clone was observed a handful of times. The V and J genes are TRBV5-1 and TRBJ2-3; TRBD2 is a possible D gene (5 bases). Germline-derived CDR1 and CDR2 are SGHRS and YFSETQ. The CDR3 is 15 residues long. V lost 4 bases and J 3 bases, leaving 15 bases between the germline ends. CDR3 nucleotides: TGCGCCAGCAGCGCCGGGCGGGCCGGGACAGATACGCAGTATTTT. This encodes CASSAGRAGTDTQYF.

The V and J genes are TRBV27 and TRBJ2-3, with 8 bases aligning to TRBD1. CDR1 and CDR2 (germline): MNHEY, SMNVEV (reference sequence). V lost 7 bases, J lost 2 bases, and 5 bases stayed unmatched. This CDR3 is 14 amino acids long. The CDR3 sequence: CASTRDRTTDTQYF. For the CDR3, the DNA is TGTGCCAGCACCCGGGACAGGACCACAGATACGCAGTATTTT.

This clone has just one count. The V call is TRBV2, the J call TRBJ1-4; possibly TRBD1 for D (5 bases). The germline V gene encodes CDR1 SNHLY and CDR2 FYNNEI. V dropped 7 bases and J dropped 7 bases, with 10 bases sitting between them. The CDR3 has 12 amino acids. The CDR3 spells CASTRVSEKLFF. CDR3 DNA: TGTGCCAGCACCAGGGTTTCTGAAAAACTGTTTTTT.

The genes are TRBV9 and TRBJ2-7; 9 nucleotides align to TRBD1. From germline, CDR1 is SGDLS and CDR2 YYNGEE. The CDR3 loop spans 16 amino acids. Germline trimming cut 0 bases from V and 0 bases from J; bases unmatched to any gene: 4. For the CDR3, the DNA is TGTGCCAGCAGCGTAGGGACAGGGGCCCTCTCCTACGAGCAGTACTTC. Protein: CASSVGTGALSYEQYF. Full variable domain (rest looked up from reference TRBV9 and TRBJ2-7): DSGVTQTPKHLITATGQRVTLRCSPRSGDLSVYWYQQSLDQGLQFLIQYYNGEERAKGNILERFSAQQFPDLHSELNLSSLELGDSALYFCASSVGTGALSYEQYFGPGTRLTVT.

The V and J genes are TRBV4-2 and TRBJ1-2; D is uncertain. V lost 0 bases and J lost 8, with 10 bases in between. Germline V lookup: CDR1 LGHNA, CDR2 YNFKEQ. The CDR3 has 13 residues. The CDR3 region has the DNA TGTGCCAGCAGCCAAGATCAGGCCGCCGGCTACACCTTC. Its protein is CASSQDQAAGYTF.

The CDR3 nucleotides read TGTGCCAGCAGATACGGACTAGCGGGGACCTACGAGCAGTACTTC. It codes for CASRYGLAGTYEQYF. The rearrangement uses TRBV5-4 and TRBJ2-7; TRBD2 aligns across 12 bases. The germline CDR1 and CDR2 sequences are SGHNT and YYREEE (reference sequence). CDR3 size: 15 residues. The trim removed 5 bases at V and 2 bases at J, leaving 5 bases unmatched.

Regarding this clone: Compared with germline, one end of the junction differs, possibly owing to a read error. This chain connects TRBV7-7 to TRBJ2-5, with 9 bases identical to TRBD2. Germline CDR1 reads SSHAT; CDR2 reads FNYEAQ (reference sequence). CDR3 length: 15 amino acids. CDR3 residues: CASSGISGGQETQYF. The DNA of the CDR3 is TGTGCTAGCAGCGGGATTAGCGGGGGCCAAGAGACCCAGTACTTC.

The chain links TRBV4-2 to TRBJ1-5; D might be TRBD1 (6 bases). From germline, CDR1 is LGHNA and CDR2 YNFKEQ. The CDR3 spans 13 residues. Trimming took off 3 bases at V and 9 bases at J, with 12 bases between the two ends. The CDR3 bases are TGTGCCAGCAGCCAGGGGGGCGCATGGCCCCAGCATTTT. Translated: CASSQGGAWPQHF.

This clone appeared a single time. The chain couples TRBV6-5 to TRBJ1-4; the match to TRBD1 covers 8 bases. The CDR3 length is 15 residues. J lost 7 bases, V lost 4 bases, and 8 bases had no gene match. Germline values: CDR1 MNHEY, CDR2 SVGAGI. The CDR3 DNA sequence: TGTGCCAGCAGTTCCAAGACAGGGGTGGGTGAAAAACTGTTTTTT. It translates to CASSSKTGVGEKLFF.

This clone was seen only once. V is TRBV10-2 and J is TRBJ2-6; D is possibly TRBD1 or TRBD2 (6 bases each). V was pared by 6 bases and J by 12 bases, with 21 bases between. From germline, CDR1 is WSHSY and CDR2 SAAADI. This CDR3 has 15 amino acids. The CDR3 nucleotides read TGCGCCAGCAGCCTGGGGGGCGCAGGCTCCACCGTCCTGACTTTC. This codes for CASSLGGAGSTVLTF.

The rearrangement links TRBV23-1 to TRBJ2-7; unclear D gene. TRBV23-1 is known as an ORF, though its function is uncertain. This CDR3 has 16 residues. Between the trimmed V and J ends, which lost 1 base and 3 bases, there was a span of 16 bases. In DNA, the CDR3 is TGCGCCAGCAGTCAATTGTATCACGGAGAGAGCTACGAGCAGTACTTC. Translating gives CASSQLYHGESYEQYF.